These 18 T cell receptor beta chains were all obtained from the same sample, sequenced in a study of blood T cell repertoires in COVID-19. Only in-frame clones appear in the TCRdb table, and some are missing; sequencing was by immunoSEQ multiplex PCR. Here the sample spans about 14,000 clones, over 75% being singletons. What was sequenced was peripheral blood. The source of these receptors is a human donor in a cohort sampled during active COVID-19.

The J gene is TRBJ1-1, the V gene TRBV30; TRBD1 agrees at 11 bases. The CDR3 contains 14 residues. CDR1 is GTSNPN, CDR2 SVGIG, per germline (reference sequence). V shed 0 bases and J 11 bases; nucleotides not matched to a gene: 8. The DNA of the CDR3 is TGTGCCTGGAGTGTAACGGGGAGGGACAGGGGGGCTTTCTTT. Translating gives CAWSVTGRDRGAFF.

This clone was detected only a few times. CDR3 sequence: CASSQWDRGKSSGYTF. The DNA of the CDR3 is TGTGCCAGCAGCCAATGGGACAGGGGAAAAAGCTCTGGCTACACCTTC. The genes are TRBV4-2 and TRBJ1-2, with TRBD1 matching 10 bases. The CDR3 length is 16 residues. Trimming took 2 bases from V and 7 from J; bases not matched to a gene: 10. Germline V CDR1 and CDR2: LGHNA, YNFKEQ.

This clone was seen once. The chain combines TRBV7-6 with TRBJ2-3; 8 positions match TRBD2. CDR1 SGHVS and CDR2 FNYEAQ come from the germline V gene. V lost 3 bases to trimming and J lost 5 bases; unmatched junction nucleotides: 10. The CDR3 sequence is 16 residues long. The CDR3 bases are TGTGCCAGCAGCTTTTCCCTAGCGGGTTCTAGAGATACGCAGTATTTT. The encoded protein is CASSFSLAGSRDTQYF. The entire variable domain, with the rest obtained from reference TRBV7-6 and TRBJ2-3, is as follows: GAGVSQSPRYKVTKRGQDVALRCDPISGHVSLYWYRQALGQGPEFLTYFNYEAQQDKSGLPNDRFSAERPEGSISTLTIQRTEQRDSAMYRCASSFSLAGSRDTQYFGPGTRLTVL.

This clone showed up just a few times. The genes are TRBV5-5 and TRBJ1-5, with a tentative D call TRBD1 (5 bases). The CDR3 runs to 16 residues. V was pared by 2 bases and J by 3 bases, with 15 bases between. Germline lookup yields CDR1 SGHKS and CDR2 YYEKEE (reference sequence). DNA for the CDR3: TGTGCCAGCAGCTTATGGAACGCGGGGGACAATCAGCCCCAGCATTTT. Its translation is CASSLWNAGDNQPQHF.

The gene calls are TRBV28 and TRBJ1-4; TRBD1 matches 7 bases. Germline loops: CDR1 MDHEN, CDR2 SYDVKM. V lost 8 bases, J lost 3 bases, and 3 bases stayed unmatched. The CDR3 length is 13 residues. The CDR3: CASEGASNEKLFF. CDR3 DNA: TGTGCCAGCGAGGGGGCCTCTAATGAAAAACTGTTTTTT.

The CDR3 DNA reads TGCGCCACCTCGGGACAGGGGGGAACCTACGAGCAGTACTTC. Residues: CATSGQGGTYEQYF. The V gene is TRBV10-2, the J gene TRBJ2-7; TRBD1 matches 11 bases. The CDR3 spans 14 residues. V lost 10 bases, J lost 2 bases, and 7 bases stayed unmatched. Germline values: CDR1 WSHSY, CDR2 SAAADI.

The CDR3 coding sequence is TGTGCCAGCAAGTGGACTAGGTTCACAGATACGCAGTATTTT. This translates into CASKWTRFTDTQYF. This rearrangement joins TRBV2 to TRBJ2-3; TRBD2 matches 7 bases. The V and J ends lost 7 bases and 2 bases, in that order; junction bases with no gene match: 6. This CDR3 comprises 14 residues. Per germline, CDR1 SNHLY and CDR2 FYNNEI.

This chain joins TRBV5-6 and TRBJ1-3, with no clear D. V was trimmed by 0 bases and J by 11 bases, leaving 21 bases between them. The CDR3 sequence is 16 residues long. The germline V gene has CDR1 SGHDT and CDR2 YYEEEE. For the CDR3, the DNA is TGTGCCAGCAGCTTGGCTGCGAGGGCCTATGAAAGGGCCATATATTTT. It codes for CASSLAARAYERAIYF.

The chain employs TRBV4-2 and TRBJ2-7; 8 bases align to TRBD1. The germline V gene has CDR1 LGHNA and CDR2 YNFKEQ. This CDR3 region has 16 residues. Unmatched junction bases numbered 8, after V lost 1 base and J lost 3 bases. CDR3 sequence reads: CASSQGVRDRSYEQYF. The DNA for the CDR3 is TGTGCCAGCAGCCAAGGTGTCCGGGACAGGAGCTACGAGCAGTACTTC.

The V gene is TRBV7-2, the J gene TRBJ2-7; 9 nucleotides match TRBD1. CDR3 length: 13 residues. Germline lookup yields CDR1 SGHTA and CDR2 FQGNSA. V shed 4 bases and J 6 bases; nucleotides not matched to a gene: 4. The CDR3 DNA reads TGTGCCAGCAGCTACGGACAGGGGACCGAGCAGTACTTC. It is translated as CASSYGQGTEQYF.

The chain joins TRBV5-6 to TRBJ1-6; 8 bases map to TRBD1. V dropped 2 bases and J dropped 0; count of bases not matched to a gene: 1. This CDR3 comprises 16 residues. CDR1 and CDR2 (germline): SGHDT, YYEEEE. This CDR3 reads CASSFGTGSYNSPLHF. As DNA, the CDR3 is TGTGCCAGCAGCTTCGGGACAGGCTCCTATAATTCACCCCTCCACTTT.

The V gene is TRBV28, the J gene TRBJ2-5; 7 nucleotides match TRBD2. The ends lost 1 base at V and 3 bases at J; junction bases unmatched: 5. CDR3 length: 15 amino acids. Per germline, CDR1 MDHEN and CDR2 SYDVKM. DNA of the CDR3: TGTGCCAGCAGTTTATCGCAACTAGCGAAAGAGACCCAGTACTTC. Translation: CASSLSQLAKETQYF.

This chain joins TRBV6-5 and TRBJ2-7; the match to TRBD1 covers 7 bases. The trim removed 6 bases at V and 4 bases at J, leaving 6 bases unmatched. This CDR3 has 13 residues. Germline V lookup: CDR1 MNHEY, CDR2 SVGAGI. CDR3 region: CASRQGPGYEQYF. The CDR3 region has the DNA TGTGCCAGCAGACAGGGGCCGGGGTACGAGCAGTACTTC.

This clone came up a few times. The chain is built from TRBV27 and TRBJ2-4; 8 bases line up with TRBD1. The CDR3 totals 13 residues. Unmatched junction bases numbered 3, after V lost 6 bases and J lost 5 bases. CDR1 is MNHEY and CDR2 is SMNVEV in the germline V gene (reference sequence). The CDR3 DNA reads TGTGCCAGCAGGGGACAGGCCGAAAACATTCAGTACTTC. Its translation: CASRGQAENIQYF.

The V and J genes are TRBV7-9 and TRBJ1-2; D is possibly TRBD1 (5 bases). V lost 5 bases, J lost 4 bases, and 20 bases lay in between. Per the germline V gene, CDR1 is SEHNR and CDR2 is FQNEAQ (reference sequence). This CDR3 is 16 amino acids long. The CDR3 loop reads CASSHDRAGGGYGYTF. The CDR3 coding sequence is TGTGCCAGCAGCCATGATAGAGCCGGCGGGGGCTATGGCTACACCTTC.

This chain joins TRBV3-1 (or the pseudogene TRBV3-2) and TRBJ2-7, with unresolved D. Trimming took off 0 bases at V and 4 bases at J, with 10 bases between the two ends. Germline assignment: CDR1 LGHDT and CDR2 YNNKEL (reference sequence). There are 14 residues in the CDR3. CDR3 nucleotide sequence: TGTGCCAGCAGCCAAGAGCTAGGAACTTACGAGCAGTACTTC. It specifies CASSQELGTYEQYF.

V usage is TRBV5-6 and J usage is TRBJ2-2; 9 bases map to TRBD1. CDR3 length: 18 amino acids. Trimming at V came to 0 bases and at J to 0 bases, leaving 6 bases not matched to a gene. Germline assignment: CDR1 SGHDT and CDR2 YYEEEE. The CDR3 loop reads CASSLELGTGTNTGELFF. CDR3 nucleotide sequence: TGTGCCAGCAGCTTGGAGTTGGGGACAGGGACGAACACCGGGGAGCTGTTTTTT.

In nucleotides, the CDR3 is TGCAGCGTTCGTCAGACCTACGAGCAGTACTTC. Protein product: CSVRQTYEQYF. The rearrangement links TRBV29-1 to TRBJ2-7; no clear D. The CDR3 totals 11 residues. V lost 5 bases and J 2 bases, leaving 7 bases between the germline ends. Germline CDR1 reads SQVTM; CDR2 reads ANQGSEA.